Below, one TCR beta chain is given with its context. This entry is derived from a study of cytomegalovirus exposure and HLA in healthy donors. Profiled with immunoSEQ multiplex PCR; TCRdb holds only in-frame clones, not every one. The table lists over 150,000 clones, approximately 82% of them singletons. The ends were cut back, 5 bases at V and 3 bases at J, with 9 bases in the middle. Germline CDR1 is GTSNPN and CDR2 is SVGIG (reference sequence). The CDR3 contains 12 residues. The TCR was taken from a woman aged 25 to 39 in good health and CMV-seropositive. This chain connects TRBV30 to TRBJ2-3; perhaps TRBD1 as D (6 bases). Sample: PBMCs. The CDR3 DNA sequence: TGTGCCTGGGAAACAGGGACAGATACGCAGTATTTT. This codes for CAWETGTDTQYF.